The clone carrying this TCR beta chain was counted only a few times. These data originate in a study of identical twins. TCRdb redid the calling of the 5' RACE reads with MiXCR, one entry per CDR3 protein. The sample includes 300,000 to 350,000 distinct CDR3 sequences, more than 9% of them seen just once. The CDR3 is 12 amino acids. Germline V CDR1 and CDR2: DFQATT, SNEGSKA (reference sequence). These data were also filed under a second study, of yellow fever vaccine responses in identical twins.

This receptor was obtained from a woman aged 18-29 years in good health. The sequenced sample was CD8+ T cells sorted from blood. The rearrangement uses TRBV20-1 and TRBJ1-2; D is perhaps TRBD1 (5 bases). The CDR3, as DNA: TGCAGAGTCCGAGGGGCCAACTATGGCTACACCTTC. Its translation is CRVRGANYGYTF.